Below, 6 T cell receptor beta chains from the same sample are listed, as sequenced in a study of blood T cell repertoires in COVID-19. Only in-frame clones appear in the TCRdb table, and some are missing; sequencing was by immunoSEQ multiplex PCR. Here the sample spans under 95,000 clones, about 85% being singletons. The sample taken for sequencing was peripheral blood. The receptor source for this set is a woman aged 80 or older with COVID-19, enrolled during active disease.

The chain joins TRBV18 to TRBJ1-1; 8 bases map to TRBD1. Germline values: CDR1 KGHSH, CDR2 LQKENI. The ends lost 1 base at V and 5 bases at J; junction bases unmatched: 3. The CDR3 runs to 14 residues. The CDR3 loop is CASSPRTGKTEAFF. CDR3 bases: TGTGCCAGCTCACCACGGACAGGGAAGACTGAAGCTTTCTTT.

Here the CDR3 DNA reads TGTGCCAGCAGGCTGGAGGAGATCACCGGGGAGCTGTTTTTT. Translation: CASRLEEITGELFF. This sequence joins TRBV2 and TRBJ2-2; weak D call: TRBD2 (5 bases). This CDR3 is built from 14 residues. V dropped 6 bases and J dropped 4 bases, with 12 bases sitting between them. CDR1 is SNHLY and CDR2 is FYNNEI in the germline V gene.

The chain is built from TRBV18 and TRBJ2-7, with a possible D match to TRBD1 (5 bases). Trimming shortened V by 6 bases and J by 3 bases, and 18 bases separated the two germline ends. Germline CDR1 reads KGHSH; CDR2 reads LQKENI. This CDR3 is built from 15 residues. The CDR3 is CASSAGQGLLYEQYF. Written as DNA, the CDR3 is TGTGCCAGCTCGGCCGGCCAGGGCCTACTCTACGAGCAGTACTTC.

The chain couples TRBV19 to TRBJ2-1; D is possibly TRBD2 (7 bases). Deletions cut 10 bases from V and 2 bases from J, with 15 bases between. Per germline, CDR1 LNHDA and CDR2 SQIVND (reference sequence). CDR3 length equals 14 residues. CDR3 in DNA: TGTGCCACCGACCGGGGGGCAACCTACAATGAGCAGTTCTTC. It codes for CATDRGATYNEQFF.

As DNA, the CDR3 is TGTGCCAGCAGCGCGGGACAGGGGGCAACCTACGAGCAGTACTTC. Amino acid sequence: CASSAGQGATYEQYF. This chain links TRBV9 with TRBJ2-7; 12 positions agree with TRBD1. Trimming removed 3 bases from V and 2 bases from J; junction bases left unmatched: 3. Germline loops: CDR1 SGDLS, CDR2 YYNGEE. This CDR3 is built from 15 residues.

The DNA for the CDR3 is TGTGCCAGTAGTATACTAGGGGACTATGGCTACACCTTC. Translated, it gives CASSILGDYGYTF. The rearrangement joins TRBV19 to TRBJ1-2, with D perhaps TRBD1 (5 bases). Per the germline V gene, CDR1 is LNHDA and CDR2 is SQIVND (reference sequence). Trimming cost V 2 bases and J 3 bases, with 7 bases left between them. The CDR3 is made up of 13 amino acids. The full variable domain, in which reference TRBV19 and TRBJ1-2 provide the parts outside the CDR3, is DGGITQSPKYLFRKEGQNVTLSCEQNLNHDAMYWYRQDPGQGLRLIYYSQIVNDFQKGDIAEGYSVSREKKESFPLTVTSAQKNPTAFYLCASSILGDYGYTFGSGTRLTVV.